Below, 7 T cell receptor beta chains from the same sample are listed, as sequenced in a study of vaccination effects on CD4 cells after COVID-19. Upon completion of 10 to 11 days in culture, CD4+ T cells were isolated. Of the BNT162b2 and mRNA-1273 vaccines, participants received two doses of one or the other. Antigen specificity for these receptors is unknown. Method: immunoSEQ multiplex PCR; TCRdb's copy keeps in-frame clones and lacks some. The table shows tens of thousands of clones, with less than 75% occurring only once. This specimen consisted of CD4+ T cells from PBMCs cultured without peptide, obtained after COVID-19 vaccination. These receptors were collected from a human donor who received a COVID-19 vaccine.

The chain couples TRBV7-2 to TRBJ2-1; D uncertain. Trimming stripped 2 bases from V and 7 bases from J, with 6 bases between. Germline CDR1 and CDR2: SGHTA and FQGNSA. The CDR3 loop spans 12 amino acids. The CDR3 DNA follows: TGTGCCAGCAGCTTAACGAGGAATGAGCAGTTCTTC. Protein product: CASSLTRNEQFF.

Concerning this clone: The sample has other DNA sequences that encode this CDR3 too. This CDR3 reads CASSYSAETQYF. CDR3 nucleotide sequence: TGTGCCAGCAGTTACTCGGCAGAGACCCAGTACTTC. The V gene is TRBV6-6, the J gene TRBJ2-5, with D unclear. This CDR3 is 12 amino acids long. The germline gives CDR1 MNHNY, CDR2 SVGAGI (reference sequence). Trimming cost V 0 bases and J 4 bases, with 3 bases left between them.

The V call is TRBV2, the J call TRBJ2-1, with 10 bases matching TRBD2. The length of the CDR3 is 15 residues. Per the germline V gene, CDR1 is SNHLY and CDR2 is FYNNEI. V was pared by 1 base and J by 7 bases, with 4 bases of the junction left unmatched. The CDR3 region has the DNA TGTGCCAGCAGTGAAGAAGCGGGGGGGCAGAATGAGCAGTTCTTC. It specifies CASSEEAGGQNEQFF.

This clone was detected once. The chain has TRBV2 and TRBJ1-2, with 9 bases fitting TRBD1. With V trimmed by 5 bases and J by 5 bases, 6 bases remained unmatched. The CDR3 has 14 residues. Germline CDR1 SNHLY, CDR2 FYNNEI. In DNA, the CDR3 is TGTGCCAGCAGTCGCAACAGGGGGCGTTATGGCTACACCTTC. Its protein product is CASSRNRGRYGYTF.

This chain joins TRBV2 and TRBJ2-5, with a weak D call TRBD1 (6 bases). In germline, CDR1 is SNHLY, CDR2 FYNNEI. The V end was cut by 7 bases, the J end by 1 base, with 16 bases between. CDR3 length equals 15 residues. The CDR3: CASMLFGQSQETQYF. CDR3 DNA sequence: TGTGCCAGCATGCTCTTCGGACAGTCCCAAGAGACCCAGTACTTC. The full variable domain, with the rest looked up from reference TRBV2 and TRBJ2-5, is EPEVTQTPSHQVTQMGQEVILRCVPISNHLYFYWYRQILGQKVEFLVSFYNNEISEKSEIFDDQFSVERPDGSNFTLKIRSTKLEDSAMYFCASMLFGQSQETQYFGPGTRLLVL.

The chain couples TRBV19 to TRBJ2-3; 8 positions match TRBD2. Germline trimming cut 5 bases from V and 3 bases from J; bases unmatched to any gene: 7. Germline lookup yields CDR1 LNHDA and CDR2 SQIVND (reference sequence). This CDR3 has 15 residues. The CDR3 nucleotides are TGTGCCAGTAGTTTCCAACTAGCGGAGACAGATACGCAGTATTTT. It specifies CASSFQLAETDTQYF.

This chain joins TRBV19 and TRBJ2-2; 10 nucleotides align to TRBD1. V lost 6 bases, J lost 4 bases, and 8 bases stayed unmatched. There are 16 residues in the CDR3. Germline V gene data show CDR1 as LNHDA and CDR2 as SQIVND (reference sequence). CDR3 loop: CASSRDRGRITGELFF. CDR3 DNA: TGTGCCAGTAGCAGAGACAGGGGGCGGATCACCGGGGAGCTGTTTTTT.